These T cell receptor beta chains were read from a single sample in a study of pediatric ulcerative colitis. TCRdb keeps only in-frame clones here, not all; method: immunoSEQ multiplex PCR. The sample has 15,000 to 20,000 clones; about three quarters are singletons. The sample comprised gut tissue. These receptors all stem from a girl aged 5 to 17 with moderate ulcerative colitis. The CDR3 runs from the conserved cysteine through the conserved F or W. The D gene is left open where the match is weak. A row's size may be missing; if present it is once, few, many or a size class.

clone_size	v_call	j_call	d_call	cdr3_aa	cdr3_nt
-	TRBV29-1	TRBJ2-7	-	CSVEDWASDNEQYF	TGCAGCGTTGAAGATTGGGCTAGCGATAACGAGCAGTACTTC
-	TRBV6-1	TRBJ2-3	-	CASTSGPYTDTQYF	TGTGCCAGCACTTCGGGACCTTACACAGATACGCAGTATTTT
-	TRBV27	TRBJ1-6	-	CASGNREYNSPLHF	TGTGCCAGCGGAAACAGGGAATATAATTCACCCCTCCACTTT
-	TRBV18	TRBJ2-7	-	CASSPGRNHEQYF	TGTGCCAGCTCACCGGGCAGGAACCACGAGCAGTACTTC
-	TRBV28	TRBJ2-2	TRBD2	CAGRESANTGELFF	TGTGCCGGGCGGGAGAGCGCGAACACCGGGGAGCTGTTTTTT
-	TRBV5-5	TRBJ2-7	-	CASSYSGLPYEQYF	TGTGCCAGCAGCTACTCCGGGCTCCCCTACGAGCAGTACTTC
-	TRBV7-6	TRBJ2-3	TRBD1	CASSAGQGTDTQYF	TGTGCCAGCAGCGCCGGACAGGGCACAGATACGCAGTATTTT
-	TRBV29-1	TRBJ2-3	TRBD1	CSVERTGSSDTQYF	TGCAGCGTTGAAAGGACAGGGTCATCAGATACGCAGTATTTT
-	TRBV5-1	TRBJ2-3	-	CASSLAGTSEDTQYF	TGCGCCAGCAGCTTGGCCGGGACTTCCGAGGATACGCAGTATTTT
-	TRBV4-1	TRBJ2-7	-	CASSQAPGEDYEQYF	TGCGCCAGCAGCCAAGCCCCCGGTGAGGATTACGAGCAGTACTTC
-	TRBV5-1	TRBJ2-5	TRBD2	CASMSSGSRETQYF	TGCGCCAGCATGTCTAGCGGGAGTAGAGAGACCCAGTACTTC
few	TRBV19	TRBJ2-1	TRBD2	CASSISGLVPYNEQFF	TGTGCCAGTAGTATTTCCGGACTAGTCCCCTACAATGAGCAGTTCTTC
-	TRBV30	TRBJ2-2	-	CAWSPGSNTGELFF	TGTGCCTGGAGCCCGGGATCGAACACCGGGGAGCTGTTTTTT
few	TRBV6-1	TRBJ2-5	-	CASSVFSPSGVETQYF	TGTGCCAGCAGTGTATTTAGCCCCTCTGGGGTAGAGACCCAGTACTTC
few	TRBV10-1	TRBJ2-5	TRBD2	CASSSGLLAGVEETQYF	TGCGCCAGCTCTAGTGGTTTACTAGCGGGAGTAGAGGAGACCCAGTACTTC
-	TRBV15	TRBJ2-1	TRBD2	CATSSQRGYNEQFF	TGTGCCACCAGCAGCCAGCGGGGGTACAATGAGCAGTTCTTC
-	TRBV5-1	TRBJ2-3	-	CASRAGRTDTQYF	TGCGCCAGCAGGGCAGGACGCACAGATACGCAGTATTTT
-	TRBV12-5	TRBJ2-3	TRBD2	CASGGGRASTDTQYF	TGTGCTAGCGGGGGAGGGCGCGCTAGCACAGATACGCAGTATTTT
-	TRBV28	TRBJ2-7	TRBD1	CASRGGQGIYEQYF	TGTGCCAGCAGGGGCGGACAGGGCATCTACGAGCAGTACTTC
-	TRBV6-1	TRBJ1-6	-	CASTPSNNSPLHF	TGTGCCAGCACCCCCAGTAATAATTCACCCCTCCACTTT
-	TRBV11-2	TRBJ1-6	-	CASSLADTASPNSPLHF	TGTGCCAGCAGCTTAGCTGACACGGCCAGTCCTAATTCACCCCTCCACTTT
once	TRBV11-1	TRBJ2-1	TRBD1	CASRGTGVNEQFF	TGTGCCAGCAGAGGGACAGGGGTGAATGAGCAGTTCTTC
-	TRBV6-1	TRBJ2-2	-	CASSESNRGELFF	TGTGCCAGCAGTGAAAGTAACCGCGGGGAGCTGTTTTTT
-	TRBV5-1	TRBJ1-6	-	CASSLDGAANSPLHF	TGCGCCAGCAGCCTGGACGGAGCAGCTAATTCACCCCTCCACTTT
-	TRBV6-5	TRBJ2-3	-	CASSYGTGQTDTQYF	TGTGCCAGCAGTTACGGTACAGGGCAAACAGATACGCAGTATTTT
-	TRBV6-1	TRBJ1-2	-	CASSEAGNYGYTF	TGTGCCAGCAGTGAAGCGGGGAACTATGGCTACACCTTC
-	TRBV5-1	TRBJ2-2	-	CASSLGPSGSGANTGELFF	TGCGCCAGCAGCTTGGGGCCCTCGGGGAGCGGAGCGAACACCGGGGAGCTGTTTTTT
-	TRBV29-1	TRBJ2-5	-	CSVGDLQETQYF	TGCAGCGTAGGGGATCTCCAAGAGACCCAGTACTTC
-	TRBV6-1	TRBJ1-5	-	CASSEGGGGAQPQHF	TGTGCCAGCAGTGAAGGTGGAGGGGGTGCGCAGCCCCAGCATTTT
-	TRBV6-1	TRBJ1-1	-	CASSEEGFPDTEAFF	TGTGCCAGCAGTGAAGAAGGCTTCCCGGACACTGAAGCTTTCTTT
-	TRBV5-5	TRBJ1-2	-	CASSLGGPGWTYGYTF	TGTGCCAGCAGCTTGGGCGGGCCAGGGTGGACCTATGGCTACACCTTC
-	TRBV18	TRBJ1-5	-	CASSPVESNQPQHF	TGTGCCAGCTCACCGGTGGAGAGCAATCAGCCCCAGCATTTT
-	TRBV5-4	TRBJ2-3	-	CASSPGTSPSTDTQYF	TGTGCCAGCAGCCCTGGGACTTCACCTAGCACAGATACGCAGTATTTT
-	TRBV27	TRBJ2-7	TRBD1	CASSTRDRGTYEQYF	TGTGCCAGCAGTACCCGGGACAGGGGGACCTACGAGCAGTACTTC
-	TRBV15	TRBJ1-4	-	CATSRVSGSTNEKLFF	TGTGCCACCAGCAGAGTCTCCGGATCAACTAATGAAAAACTGTTTTTT
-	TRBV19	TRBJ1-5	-	CASSILDRERLNQPQHF	TGTGCCAGTAGTATCCTAGATAGAGAAAGACTCAATCAGCCCCAGCATTTT
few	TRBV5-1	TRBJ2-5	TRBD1	CASSPDRVGQETQYF	TGCGCCAGCAGCCCCGACAGGGTGGGTCAAGAGACCCAGTACTTC
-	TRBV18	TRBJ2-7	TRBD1	CASSPQRTGAYEQYF	TGTGCCAGCTCACCACAGCGGACAGGCGCCTACGAGCAGTACTTC
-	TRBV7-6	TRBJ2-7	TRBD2	CASSPRLAGAYEQYF	TGTGCCAGCAGCCCCCGCCTAGCGGGGGCTTACGAGCAGTACTTC
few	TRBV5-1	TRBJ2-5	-	CASSKQETQYF	TGCGCCAGCAGCAAACAAGAGACCCAGTACTTC
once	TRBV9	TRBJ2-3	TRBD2	CASSVESSGGHWGRDTQYF	TGTGCCAGCAGCGTAGAGTCTAGCGGGGGCCATTGGGGCAGGGATACGCAGTATTTT
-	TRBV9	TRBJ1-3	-	CASSVVGGLGNTIYF	TGTGCCAGCAGCGTAGTGGGGGGACTTGGAAACACCATATATTTT
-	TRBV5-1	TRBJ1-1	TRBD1	CASSSTGAGQTEAFF	TGCGCCAGCAGCTCGACAGGGGCGGGGCAGACTGAAGCTTTCTTT
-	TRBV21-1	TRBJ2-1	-	CASRPDSRASFF	TGTGCCAGCAGACCGGACAGCCGGGCATCGTTCTTC
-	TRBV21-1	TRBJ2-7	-	CASQSRWEHEQYF	TGTGCCAGCCAGTCAAGATGGGAACACGAGCAGTACTTC
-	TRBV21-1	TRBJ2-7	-	CASSKQGSGYEQYF	TGTGCCAGCAGCAAACAGGGATCAGGCTACGAGCAGTACTTC
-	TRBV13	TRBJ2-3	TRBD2	CASSLASGSGGTDTQYF	TGTGCCAGCAGCTTGGCTAGCGGGTCTGGTGGCACAGATACGCAGTATTTT
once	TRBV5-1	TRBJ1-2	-	CASSLAGQTLGYTF	TGCGCCAGCAGCTTGGCCGGGCAGACTTTAGGCTACACCTTC
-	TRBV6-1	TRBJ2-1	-	CASSELYNEQFF	TGTGCCAGCAGTGAATTATACAATGAGCAGTTCTTC